The entry below describes one T cell receptor beta chain. These data are taken from a study of blood T cell repertoires in COVID-19. Sequencing was performed with immunoSEQ multiplex PCR; in TCRdb, only in-frame clones are kept and a portion is missing. The sample consists of some 200,000 clones, 80% of them appearing once. Germline CDR1 reads MNHEY; CDR2 reads SMNVEV (reference sequence). The CDR3 runs to 13 residues. V lost 3 bases and J 5 bases, leaving 10 bases between the germline ends. The sequenced material came from peripheral blood. This receptor was obtained from a woman between 65 and 79 years old with acute or convalescent COVID-19. The J gene is TRBJ1-2, the V gene TRBV27; a weak D match, TRBD1 (5 bases). The CDR3 spells CASSFQGRYGYTF. In DNA form, the CDR3 reads TGTGCCAGCAGTTTCCAGGGTCGGTATGGCTACACCTTC.